At least ten counts were recorded for the clone carrying this T cell receptor beta chain. Its matching antigen is unknown. This entry is derived from a study of T cell repertoires in cytomegalovirus infection. Study-wide context: Shared public TCR beta signatures pointed to both CMV infection and a matching HLA type. General observations from the study: Based on cumulative public TCR beta family frequency, carriers of CMV plus the relevant HLA were identified. Ex vivo responses were dominated by HLA-C-restricted CMV-specific TCR beta clonotypes.

CDR1 SGHTA and CDR2 FQGTGA come from the germline V gene. The CDR3 is 15 amino acids. Trimming stripped 2 bases from V and 3 bases from J, with 11 bases between. MiXCR was run by TCRdb on the reads, yielding one entry per CDR3 protein. The sample has roughly 990,000 distinct CDR3 sequences; roughly 30% are singletons. This TCR was recovered from a human donor in good health (CMV status not recorded). Some clones in this sample may be carry-over from other donors' samples. The genes are TRBV7-3 and TRBJ1-5, with no clear D. Specimen: cultured CD8+ T cells from PBMCs, collected from culture after CMV antigen stimulation. The DNA of the CDR3 is TGTGCCAGCAGCTTACAGCATCAACCCAATCAGCCCCAGCATTTT. It encodes CASSLQHQPNQPQHF.